The clone carrying this T cell receptor (beta chain) was seen only a few times. The CDR3 loop spans 15 amino acids. The germline gives CDR1 SNHLY, CDR2 FYNNEI. After removal of 6 bases from V and 3 bases from J, the junction contained 7 bases not matched to a gene. The sample comes from a study of shared clonotypes between healthy human individuals. Looking at the study overall: The plates for each donor numbered three CD4 naive, three CD4 memory, two CD8 naive and one CD8 memory.

TCRdb's table, derived via immunoSEQ multiplex PCR, lists solely in-frame clones and lacks some. The sample lists roughly 760,000 clones, over 65% seen once, with about 1.8% in the top ten. Nashville, Tennessee was home to all donors, each a Caucasian adult. The receptor was derived from a woman aged 30 to 39 in good health. This chain uses TRBV2 with TRBJ2-3; 9 bases are a match to TRBD1. The sequenced sample consisted of memory CD4+ T cells sorted from blood. Described subset: CD45RA-negative fraction. CDR3: CASRKQGAMTDTQYF. CDR3 in DNA: TGTGCCAGCAGGAAACAGGGGGCCATGACAGATACGCAGTATTTT. Filled out from reference TRBV2 and TRBJ2-3, the complete variable domain reads EPEVTQTPSHQVTQMGQEVILRCVPISNHLYFYWYRQILGQKVEFLVSFYNNEISEKSEIFDDQFSVERPDGSNFTLKIRSTKLEDSAMYFCASRKQGAMTDTQYFGPGTRLTVL.